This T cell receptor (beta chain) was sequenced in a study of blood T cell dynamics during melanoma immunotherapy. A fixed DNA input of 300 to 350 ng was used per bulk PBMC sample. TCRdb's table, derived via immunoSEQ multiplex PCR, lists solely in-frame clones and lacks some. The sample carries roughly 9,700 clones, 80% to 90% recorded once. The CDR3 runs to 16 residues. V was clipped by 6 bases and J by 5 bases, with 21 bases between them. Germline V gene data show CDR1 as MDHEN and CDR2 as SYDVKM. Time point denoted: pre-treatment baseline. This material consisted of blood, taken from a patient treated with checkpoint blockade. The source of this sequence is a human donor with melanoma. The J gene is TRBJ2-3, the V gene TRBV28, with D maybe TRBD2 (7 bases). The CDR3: CASSPPWGGGVDTQYF. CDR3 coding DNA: TGTGCCAGCAGCCCCCCGTGGGGAGGGGGGGTAGATACGCAGTATTTT.